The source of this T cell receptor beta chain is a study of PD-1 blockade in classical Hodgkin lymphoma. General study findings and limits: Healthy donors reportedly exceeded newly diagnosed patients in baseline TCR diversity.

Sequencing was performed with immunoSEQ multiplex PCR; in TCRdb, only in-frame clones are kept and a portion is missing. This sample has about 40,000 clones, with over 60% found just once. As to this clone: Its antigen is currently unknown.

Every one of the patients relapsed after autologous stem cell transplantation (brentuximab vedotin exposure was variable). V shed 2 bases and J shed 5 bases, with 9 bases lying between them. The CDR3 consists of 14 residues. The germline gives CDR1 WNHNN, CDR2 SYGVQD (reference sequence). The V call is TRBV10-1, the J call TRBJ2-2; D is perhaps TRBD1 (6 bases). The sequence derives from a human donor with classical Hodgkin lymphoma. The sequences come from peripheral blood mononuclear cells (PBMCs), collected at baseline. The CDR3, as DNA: TGCGCCAGCAGTGAGGCTAGGGGGACCGGGGAGCTGTTTTTT. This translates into CASSEARGTGELFF.